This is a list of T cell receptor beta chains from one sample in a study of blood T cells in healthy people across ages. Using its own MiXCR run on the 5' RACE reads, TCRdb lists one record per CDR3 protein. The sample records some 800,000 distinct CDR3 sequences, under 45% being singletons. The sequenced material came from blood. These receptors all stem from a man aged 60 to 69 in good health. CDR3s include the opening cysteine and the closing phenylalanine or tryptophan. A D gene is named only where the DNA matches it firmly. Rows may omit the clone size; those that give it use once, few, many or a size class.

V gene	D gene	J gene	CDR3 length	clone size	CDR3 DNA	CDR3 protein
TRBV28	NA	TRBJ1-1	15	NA	TGTGCCAGCGGATGGAAGTTTATGGGGGGTGGTGAAGCTTTCTTT	CASGWKFMGGGEAFF
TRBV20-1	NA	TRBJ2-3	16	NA	TGCAGTGCTAGAGAAACAAGAGGCGGGGTGGCAGATACGCAGTATTTT	CSARETRGGVADTQYF
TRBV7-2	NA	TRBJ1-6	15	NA	TGTGCCAGCAGCCCGAGGGCCAGGAGTGATTCACCCCTCCACTTT	CASSPRARSDSPLHF
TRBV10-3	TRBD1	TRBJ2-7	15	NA	TGTGCCATCAGTTCTCAATGGGACAGGGACTACGAGCAGTACTTC	CAISSQWDRDYEQYF
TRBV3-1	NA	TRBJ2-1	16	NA	TGTGCCAGCAGCCAAGAGGGGTTGGGGTACGCAATTGAGCAGTTCTTC	CASSQEGLGYAIEQFF
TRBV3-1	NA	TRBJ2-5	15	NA	TGTGCCAGCAGCCAAGATTCTAGAAGCGTCGAGACCCAGTACTTC	CASSQDSRSVETQYF
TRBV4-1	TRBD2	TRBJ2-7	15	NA	TGCGCCAGCAGCCAAGACCCCGCGGGGGACTACGAGCAGTACTTC	CASSQDPAGDYEQYF
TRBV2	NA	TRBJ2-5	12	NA	TGTGCCAGCAGGCTAGCCGGAGAGACCCAGTACTTC	CASRLAGETQYF
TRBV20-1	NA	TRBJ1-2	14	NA	TGCAGTGCTGGTGGGGGCCCGAACTCCTATGGCTACACCTTC	CSAGGGPNSYGYTF
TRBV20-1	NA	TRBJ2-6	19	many	TGCAGTGCTAGAGATCCCCCGGGCAGGGCCTTCTCTGGGGCCAACGTCCTGACTTTC	CSARDPPGRAFSGANVLTF
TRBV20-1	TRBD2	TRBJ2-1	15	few	TGCAGTGCTAGAGATAGCGGGGGGGTTTACAATGAGCAGTTCTTC	CSARDSGGVYNEQFF
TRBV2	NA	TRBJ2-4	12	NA	TGTGCCAGCAGCGACCGGGGCAACATTCAGTACTTC	CASSDRGNIQYF
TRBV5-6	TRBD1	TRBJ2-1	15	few	TGTGCCAGCAGCTTCGACAGGGGGGATTACAATGAGCAGTTCTTC	CASSFDRGDYNEQFF
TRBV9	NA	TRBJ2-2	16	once	TGTGCCAGCAGCGTAGGTGGGGACTCGAACACCGGGGAGCTGTTTTTT	CASSVGGDSNTGELFF
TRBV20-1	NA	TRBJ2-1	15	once	TGCGGTGCTCCGGGGGGCGGGGCAAAATGGGGTGTGCAGTTCTTC	CGAPGGGAKWGVQFF
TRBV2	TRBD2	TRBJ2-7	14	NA	TGTGCCAGCAGGCCGGGACTAGCCTCCTACGAGCAGTACTTC	CASRPGLASYEQYF
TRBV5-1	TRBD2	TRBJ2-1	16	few	TGCGCCAGCAGCTACCGACTAGCGGGGGCTCTGAATGAGCAGTTCTTC	CASSYRLAGALNEQFF
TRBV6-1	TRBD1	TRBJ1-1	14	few	TGTGCCAGCAGGCCCGGGACAGCGAACACTGAAGCTTTCTTT	CASRPGTANTEAFF
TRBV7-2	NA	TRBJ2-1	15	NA	TGTGCCAGCAGCTCTTTGTTAGGCTCCTACAATGAGCAGTTCTTC	CASSSLLGSYNEQFF
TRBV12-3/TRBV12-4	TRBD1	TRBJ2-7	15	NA	TGTGCCAGCAGCTTCGTTACAGGGGCCTCCTACGAGCAGTACTTC	CASSFVTGASYEQYF
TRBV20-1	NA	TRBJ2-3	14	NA	TGCAGTGCTAGAGGGGACGGTGGGACAGATACGCAGTATTTT	CSARGDGGTDTQYF
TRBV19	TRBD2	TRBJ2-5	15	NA	TGTGCCAGTAGTACGGGAGGGACCCCTCAAGAGACCCAGTACTTC	CASSTGGTPQETQYF
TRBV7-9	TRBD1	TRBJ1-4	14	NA	TGTGCCAGCAGATTAGGGGGCGGCCCCGAAAAACTGTTTTTT	CASRLGGGPEKLFF
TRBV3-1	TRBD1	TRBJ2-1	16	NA	TGTGCCAGCAGCCAAGATCGACAGGGGGGGCACGAGACCCAGTTCTTC	CASSQDRQGGHETQFF